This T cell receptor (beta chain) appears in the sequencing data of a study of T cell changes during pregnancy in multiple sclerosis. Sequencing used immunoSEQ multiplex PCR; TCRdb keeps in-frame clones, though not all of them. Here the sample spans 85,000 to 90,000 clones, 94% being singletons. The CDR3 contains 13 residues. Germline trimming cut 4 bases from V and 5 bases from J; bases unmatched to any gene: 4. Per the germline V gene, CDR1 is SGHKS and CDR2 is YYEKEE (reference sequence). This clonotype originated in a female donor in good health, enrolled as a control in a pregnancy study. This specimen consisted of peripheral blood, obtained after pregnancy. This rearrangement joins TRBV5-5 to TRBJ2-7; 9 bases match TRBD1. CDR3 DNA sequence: TGTGCCAGCAGCGACAGGGGGAACCACGAGCAGTACTTC. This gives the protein CASSDRGNHEQYF. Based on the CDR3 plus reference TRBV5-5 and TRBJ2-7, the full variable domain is DAGVTQSPTHLIKTRGQQVTLRCSPISGHKSVSWYQQVLGQGPQFIFQYYEKEERGRGNFPDRFSARQFPNYSSELNVNALLLGDSALYLCASSDRGNHEQYFGPGTRLTVT.